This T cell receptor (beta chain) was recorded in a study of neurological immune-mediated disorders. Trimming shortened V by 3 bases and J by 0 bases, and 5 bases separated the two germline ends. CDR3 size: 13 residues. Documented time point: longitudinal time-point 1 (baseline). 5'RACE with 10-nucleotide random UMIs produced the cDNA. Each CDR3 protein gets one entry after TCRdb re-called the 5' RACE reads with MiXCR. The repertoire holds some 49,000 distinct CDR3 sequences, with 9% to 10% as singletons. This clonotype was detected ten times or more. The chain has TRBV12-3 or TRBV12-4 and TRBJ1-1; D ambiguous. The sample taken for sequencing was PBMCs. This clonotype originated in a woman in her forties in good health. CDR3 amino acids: CASSFSMNTEAFF. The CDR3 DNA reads TGTGCCAGCAGTTTTAGCATGAACACTGAAGCTTTCTTT.